This entry concerns a single T cell receptor beta chain. The source of the sample is a study of blood T cell repertoires in COVID-19. Study information: There were acute and convalescent COVID-19 samples, and they came from the United States, Italy and Spain. PBMCs, B-cell-depleted T cells, or T cells were the source of the cDNA or gDNA that made up the material.

Authors' methods: Amplification with reference gene primers provided the estimates of nucleated cell counts. Sequencing was performed with immunoSEQ multiplex PCR; in TCRdb, only in-frame clones are kept and a portion is missing. V and J calls and clone size come straight from that table; D and trimming were deduced from the DNA. This sample has a few hundred thousand clones, with approximately 90% found just once. CDR1 is KGHSH, CDR2 LQKENI, per germline. The CDR3 spans 16 residues. The V end was cut by 1 base, the J end by 2 bases, with 14 bases between. Sequenced: peripheral blood. V and J are TRBV18 and TRBJ2-5; tentative D call: TRBD1 (5 bases). The sequence was obtained from a woman between 50 and 59 years old with COVID-19, enrolled during active disease. CDR3 sequence reads: CASSPLTGDLQETQYF. The CDR3 DNA is TGTGCCAGCTCACCACTTACAGGCGACCTACAAGAGACCCAGTACTTC.